These 18 T cell receptor beta chains originate from one sample sequenced in a study of T cell responses to AZD1222 COVID-19 vaccine. TCRdb's copy holds only in-frame clones and misses some; the assay was immunoSEQ multiplex PCR. This table has about 180,000 clones, about 90% appearing once. The sequencing here drew on peripheral blood, taken on day 0 of AZD1222 vaccination. All receptors come from an adult in good health.

Here the CDR3 DNA reads TGTGCCAGCAGTTACGGTAAGGGACAGCTTCGCAATCAGCCCCAGCATTTT. This translates into CASSYGKGQLRNQPQHF. The chain couples TRBV6-2 or TRBV6-3 to TRBJ1-5; TRBD1 agrees at 7 bases. Trimming took 2 bases from V and 2 from J; bases not matched to a gene: 9. The CDR3 runs to 17 residues. The germline CDR1 and CDR2 sequences are MNHEY and SVGEGT.

This rearrangement joins TRBV5-6 to TRBJ1-1, with D possibly being TRBD1 (5 bases). Between the trimmed V and J ends, which lost 4 bases and 0 bases, there was a span of 19 bases. There are 17 residues in the CDR3. Germline loops: CDR1 SGHDT, CDR2 YYEEEE. The DNA of the CDR3 is TGTGCCAGCAGCCGGGGCCCTGAGTACAGTATGAACACTGAAGCTTTCTTT. This sequence encodes CASSRGPEYSMNTEAFF. The variable domain in full, completed from reference TRBV5-6 and TRBJ1-1, reads DAGVTQSPTHLIKTRGQQVTLRCSPKSGHDTVSWYQQALGQGPQFIFQYYEEEERQRGNFPDRFSGHQFPNYSSELNVNALLLGDSALYLCASSRGPEYSMNTEAFFGQGTRLTVV.

The rearrangement links TRBV27 to TRBJ1-5; D not resolved. The CDR3 is made up of 11 amino acids. Between the trimmed V and J ends, which lost 7 bases and 4 bases, there was a span of 5 bases. CDR1 and CDR2 (germline): MNHEY, SMNVEV (reference sequence). CDR3 in amino acids: CASKANQPQHF. Here the CDR3 DNA reads TGTGCCAGCAAGGCGAATCAGCCCCAGCATTTT.

The CDR3 nucleotides read TGTGCCTGGAGTGTAGGCCCAAGCTTGCAGTACTTC. It yields the protein CAWSVGPSLQYF. The rearrangement joins TRBV30 to TRBJ2-7; D unclear. CDR1 GTSNPN and CDR2 SVGIG come from the germline V gene (reference sequence). The V end lost 0 bases, the J end lost 9 bases, and 12 bases lay between the germline ends. The length of the CDR3 is 12 residues.

The chain carries TRBV19 and TRBJ1-1; no clear D gene. From germline, CDR1 is LNHDA and CDR2 SQIVND (reference sequence). The CDR3 is 13 amino acids. Trimming cost V 2 bases and J 1 base, with 5 bases left between them. The CDR3 nucleotides read TGTGCCAGTAGTATAAATCAGAACACTGAAGCTTTCTTT. Encoded protein: CASSINQNTEAFF.

In DNA, the CDR3 is TGCGCCAGCAGCTTGGCGGACGGTTTTATGGCTTTCTTT. It codes for CASSLADGFMAFF. V usage is TRBV5-1 and J usage is TRBJ1-1; D is unclear. The CDR3 runs to 13 residues. Germline CDR1 reads SGHRS; CDR2 reads YFSETQ. V was cut by 0 bases and J by 11 bases, with 14 bases left in between.

This clone was detected only once. The gene calls are TRBV14 and TRBJ1-1; D perhaps matches TRBD1 (5 bases). Trimming cost V 1 base and J 1 base, with 10 bases left between them. The CDR3 length is 15 residues. Germline V gives CDR1 SGHDN, CDR2 FVKESK. The CDR3 coding sequence is TGTGCCAGCAGCCAAGTCCGACAGACGAACACTGAAGCTTTCTTT. As protein: CASSQVRQTNTEAFF.

This clone has only one observation. The J gene is TRBJ1-3, the V gene TRBV10-3; possibly TRBD1 for D (6 bases). The CDR3 is 14 residues long. From germline, CDR1 is ENHRY and CDR2 SYGVKD. V was trimmed by 7 bases and J by 3 bases, leaving 13 bases between them. The CDR3 DNA is TGTGCCATCACCTTGGACAGTCATGGAAACACCATATATTTT. Protein: CAITLDSHGNTIYF.

The J gene is TRBJ2-2, the V gene TRBV5-4, with 12 bases that match TRBD2. This CDR3 has 17 residues. CDR1 and CDR2 from the germline V gene are SGHNT and YYREEE (reference sequence). V dropped 1 base and J dropped 6; count of bases not matched to a gene: 7. The CDR3 DNA sequence: TGTGCCAGCAGCTTGTCGCCTAGCGGGGGGGGAGCCGGGGAGCTGTTTTTT. Protein: CASSLSPSGGGAGELFF. Full variable domain (remainder filled in from reference TRBV5-4 and TRBJ2-2): ETGVTQSPTHLIKTRGQQVTLRCSSQSGHNTVSWYQQALGQGPQFIFQYYREEENGRGNFPPRFSGLQFPNYSSELNVNALELDDSALYLCASSLSPSGGGAGELFFGEGSRLTVL.

Here the CDR3 reads CASTLNPHLKGASYNEQFF. The CDR3 bases are TGTGCCAGCACACTTAATCCCCACCTTAAAGGGGCCTCCTACAATGAGCAGTTCTTC. The chain has TRBV11-3 and TRBJ2-1; D may be TRBD1 (5 bases). Deletions cut 7 bases from V and 0 bases from J, with 25 bases between. The V gene's germline CDR1 is SGHNT and CDR2 YENEEA. The CDR3 length is 19 residues.

The J gene is TRBJ2-7, the V gene TRBV7-9; TRBD1 might be the D (6 bases). The CDR3 loop spans 15 amino acids. From germline, CDR1 is SEHNR and CDR2 FQNEAQ (reference sequence). Trimming cost V 8 bases and J 0 bases, with 17 bases left between them. Written as DNA, the CDR3 is TGTGCCAGCGAGCCCCAGGGGTCAAGCTCCTACGAGCAGTACTTC. It specifies CASEPQGSSSYEQYF. Supplemented by reference TRBV7-9 and TRBJ2-7, the full variable domain reads DTGVSQNPRHKITKRGQNVTFRCDPISEHNRLYWYRQTLGQGPEFLTYFQNEAQLEKSRLLSDRFSAERPKGSFSTLEIQRTEQGDSAMYLCASEPQGSSSYEQYFGPGTRLTVT.

The chain couples TRBV24-1 to TRBJ2-3; 7 nucleotides align to TRBD1. This CDR3 is 17 amino acids long. V lost 2 bases to trimming and J lost 4 bases; unmatched junction nucleotides: 11. CDR1 is KGHDR, CDR2 SFDVKD, per germline. The CDR3 here is CATSDSEQGWVPDTQYF. In nucleotides, the CDR3 is TGTGCCACCAGTGATTCCGAACAGGGGTGGGTCCCAGATACGCAGTATTTT.

This CDR3 reads CATSDAGDNQPQHF. The CDR3 DNA reads as TGTGCCACCAGTGATGCGGGCGACAATCAGCCCCAGCATTTT. The V gene is TRBV24-1, the J gene TRBJ1-5; D gene unclear. The germline V gene has CDR1 KGHDR and CDR2 SFDVKD. The V and J ends lost 3 bases and 3 bases respectively, with 8 bases between them. The CDR3 is made up of 14 amino acids.

This clone appeared a single time. This chain joins TRBV2 and TRBJ2-7; 7 bases map to TRBD1. Germline V gene data show CDR1 as SNHLY and CDR2 as FYNNEI. The V gene end was trimmed by 4 bases and the J gene end by 3 bases; junction bases not matched to a gene: 6. The CDR3 is made up of 14 amino acids. CDR3 sequence reads: CASSGIQGIYEQYF. DNA of the CDR3: TGTGCCAGCAGTGGTATACAGGGGATCTACGAGCAGTACTTC.

The chain employs TRBV29-1 and TRBJ2-4; TRBD2 agrees at 10 bases. The CDR3 spans 15 residues. The germline CDR1 and CDR2 sequences are SQVTM and ANQGSEA. Trimming removed 4 bases from V and 2 bases from J; junction bases left unmatched: 5. CDR3 coding DNA: TGCAGCGTTGGGCAGCGGGAGGGAACCAAAAACATTCAGTACTTC. Protein product: CSVGQREGTKNIQYF. Full variable domain (rest looked up from reference TRBV29-1 and TRBJ2-4): SAVISQKPSRDICQRGTSLTIQCQVDSQVTMMFWYRQQPGQSLTLIATANQGSEATYESGFVIDKFPISRPNLTFSTLTVSNMSPEDSSIYLCSVGQREGTKNIQYFGAGTRLSVL.

This chain uses TRBV18 with TRBJ2-1; TRBD2 matches 8 bases. The CDR3 has 16 residues. The junction had 1 base not matched to a gene; V was cut back by 0 bases and J by 0 bases. Germline V gene data show CDR1 as KGHSH and CDR2 as LQKENI. Written as DNA, the CDR3 is TGTGCCAGCTCACCACCCAGCGGGAGCTCCTACAATGAGCAGTTCTTC. It is translated as CASSPPSGSSYNEQFF.

V is TRBV11-2 and J is TRBJ1-1; the D gene is possibly TRBD1 (5 bases). Germline CDR1 reads SGHAT; CDR2 reads FQNNGV. The length of the CDR3 is 13 residues. V was cut by 5 bases and J by 6 bases, with 13 bases left in between. This CDR3 is CASSLGRGAEAFF. CDR3 bases: TGTGCCAGCAGCCTCGGGCGGGGCGCTGAAGCTTTCTTT.

CDR3: CASKSGPFEAFF. The CDR3 DNA is TGTGCCAGCAAGTCAGGGCCGTTTGAAGCTTTCTTT. This chain links TRBV6-5 with TRBJ1-1; a weak D match, TRBD1 (5 bases). CDR3 length: 12 residues. Trimming pared 7 bases from V and 7 bases from J, leaving 13 bases between. Germline CDR1 reads MNHEY; CDR2 reads SVGAGI.